A selection of T cell receptor beta chains follows, all from one sample in a study of human T cells and chemical hapten exposure. TCRdb re-called the RACE reads through MiXCR, storing one row per CDR3 protein. Here the sample spans around 110,000 distinct CDR3 sequences, more than 10% being singletons. The input for sequencing was whole blood, taken in connection with sensitization to the hapten diphenylcyclopropenone (DPC). The receptors stem from a woman aged 45 to 65 with alopecia areata. Some clones in this sample may be carry-over from other donors' samples. Each CDR3 is given without its conserved first and last residue. Fields, in order: V gene, J gene, CDR3 protein.

TRBV6-2/TRBV6-3	TRBJ1-2	ASSYSGQGDIP
TRBV6-1	TRBJ1-5	ASWRKGLSNQPQH
TRBV21-1	TRBJ2-3	ASPGYKRDTQY
TRBV5-1	TRBJ2-3	ASSLNDQRETY
TRBV20-1	TRBJ2-5	SASTSPSETQY
TRBV20-1	TRBJ2-2	SARRSGRAIAGELF
TRBV6-5	TRBJ2-1	ASSSFRMGNYNEQF
TRBV4-1	TRBJ1-5	ASSQRVTENQPQH
TRBV9	TRBJ2-1	ASSEGLTGNNEQF
TRBV7-2	TRBJ1-1	ASSSPAGTEAF
TRBV7-6	TRBJ1-1	ASSLAVLPGSSEAF
TRBV20-1	TRBJ2-1	SARIFGLAVGRVNNEQF
TRBV6-5	TRBJ2-7	ASSYSRTVEQY
TRBV9	TRBJ2-2	ASSGILQGFGELF
TRBV3-1	TRBJ2-5	ASSRGRGKAETQY
TRBV6-2/TRBV6-3	TRBJ1-2	ASRGAGGAFYGYT
TRBV20-1	TRBJ2-7	SAKLTYEQY
TRBV2	TRBJ2-3	AVRTGTGLDTQY
TRBV6-4	TRBJ2-1	ASSSSAANEQF
TRBV5-6	TRBJ2-3	ASMFRTGGRTDTQY
TRBV10-3	TRBJ2-3	AISLTSGGITDTQY
TRBV4-3	TRBJ1-5	ASSQVWDPNQPQH
TRBV12-5	TRBJ2-2	ASGLGPNTGELF
TRBV28	TRBJ2-2	ASSSGGEDTGELF
TRBV5-1	TRBJ1-5	ASSLDISQPQH
TRBV6-5	TRBJ1-6	ASSRAGQGESSPLH
TRBV14	TRBJ2-3	ASSQGFNTDTQY
TRBV4-3	TRBJ1-2	ASSQILEVNYGYT
TRBV28	TRBJ2-7	ASRTTWTGNLGEQY
TRBV20-1	TRBJ2-5	SARDRLVPETQY
TRBV5-1	TRBJ2-7	ASSPKAGEGNPYEQY
TRBV14	TRBJ1-1	ASSQVFRGLSFPDTEAF
TRBV11-2	TRBJ2-3	ASSLARTRGDTQY
TRBV28	TRBJ1-5	ASSSLFVLPQH
TRBV6-5	TRBJ2-2	ASSRDSDTGELF
TRBV6-5	TRBJ2-7	ASSYSTSYEQY
TRBV7-9	TRBJ1-1	ASSLVWPMNTEAF
TRBV29-1	TRBJ1-1	SVVRGAYTEAF
TRBV6-6	TRBJ1-5	ASSYGGNQPQH
TRBV7-6	TRBJ1-4	ASSLGDLRGSIREKLF
TRBV6-2/TRBV6-3	TRBJ2-3	ASTDAAYGLHTPASTDTQY